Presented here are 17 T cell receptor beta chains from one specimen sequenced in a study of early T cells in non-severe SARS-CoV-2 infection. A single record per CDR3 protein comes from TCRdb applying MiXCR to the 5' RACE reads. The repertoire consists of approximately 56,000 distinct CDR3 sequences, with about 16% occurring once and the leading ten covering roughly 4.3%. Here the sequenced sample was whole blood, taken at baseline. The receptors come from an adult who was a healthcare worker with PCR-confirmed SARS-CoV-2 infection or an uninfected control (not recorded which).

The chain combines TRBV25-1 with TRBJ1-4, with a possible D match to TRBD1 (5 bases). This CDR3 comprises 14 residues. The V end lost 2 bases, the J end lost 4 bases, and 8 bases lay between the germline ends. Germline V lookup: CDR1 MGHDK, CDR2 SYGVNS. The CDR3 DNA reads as TGTGCCAGCAGTGAAAGGGGATATAATGAAAAACTGTTTTTT. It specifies CASSERGYNEKLFF.

CDR3 in DNA: TGTGCCAGCAGCCCCTGGACAGGGGAGTACGAAAAACTGTTTTTT. Protein product: CASSPWTGEYEKLFF. The genes are TRBV11-2 and TRBJ1-4; TRBD1 agrees at 9 bases. This CDR3 region has 15 residues. V gave up 5 bases and J gave up 8 bases; unmatched junction bases: 9. From germline, CDR1 is SGHAT and CDR2 FQNNGV.

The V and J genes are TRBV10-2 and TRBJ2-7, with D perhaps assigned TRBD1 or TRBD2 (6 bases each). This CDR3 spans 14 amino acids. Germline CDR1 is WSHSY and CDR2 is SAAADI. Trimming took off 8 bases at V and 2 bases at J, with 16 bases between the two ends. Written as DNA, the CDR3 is TGCGCCAGCGGATGGAGGGGGGCTCCCTACGAGCAGTACTTC. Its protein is CASGWRGAPYEQYF.

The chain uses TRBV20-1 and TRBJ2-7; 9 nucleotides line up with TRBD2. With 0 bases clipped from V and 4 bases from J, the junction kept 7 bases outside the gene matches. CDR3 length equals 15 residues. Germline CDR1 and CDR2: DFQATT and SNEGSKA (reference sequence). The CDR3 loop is CSARDRAGGRYEQYF. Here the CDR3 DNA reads TGCAGTGCTAGAGATCGAGCGGGAGGAAGGTACGAGCAGTACTTC.

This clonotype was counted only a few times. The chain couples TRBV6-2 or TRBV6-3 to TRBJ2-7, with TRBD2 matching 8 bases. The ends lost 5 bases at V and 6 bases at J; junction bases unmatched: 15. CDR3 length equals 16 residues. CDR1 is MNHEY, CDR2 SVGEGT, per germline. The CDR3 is CASSTADGRVTFEQYF. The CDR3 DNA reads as TGTGCCAGCAGTACCGCCGACGGGAGGGTCACCTTCGAGCAGTACTTC.

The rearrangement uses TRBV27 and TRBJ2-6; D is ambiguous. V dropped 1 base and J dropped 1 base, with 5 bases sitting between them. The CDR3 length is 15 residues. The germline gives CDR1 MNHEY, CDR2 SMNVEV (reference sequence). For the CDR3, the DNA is TGTGCCAGCAGTTTATTTGGATCTGGGGCCAACGTCCTGACTTTC. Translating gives CASSLFGSGANVLTF.

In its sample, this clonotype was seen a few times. CDR3 loop: CASSQVWSGTGNEKLFF. In DNA, the CDR3 is TGTGCCAGCAGCCAAGTGTGGTCCGGGACAGGGAATGAAAAACTGTTTTTT. The genes are TRBV3-1 and TRBJ1-4; 9 bases are shared with TRBD1. V dropped 1 base and J dropped 5; count of bases not matched to a gene: 8. Germline values: CDR1 LGHDT, CDR2 YNNKEL (reference sequence). CDR3 length equals 17 residues.

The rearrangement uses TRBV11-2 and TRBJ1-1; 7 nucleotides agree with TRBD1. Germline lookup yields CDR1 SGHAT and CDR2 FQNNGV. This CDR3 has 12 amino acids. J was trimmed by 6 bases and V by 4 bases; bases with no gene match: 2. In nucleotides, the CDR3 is TGTGCCAGCAGCTCCGGGACAGCTGAAGCTTTCTTT. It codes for CASSSGTAEAFF. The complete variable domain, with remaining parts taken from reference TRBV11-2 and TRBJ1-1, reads EAGVAQSPRYKIIEKRQSVAFWCNPISGHATLYWYQQILGQGPKLLIQFQNNGVVDDSQLPKDRFSAERLKGVDSTLKIQPAKLEDSAVYLCASSSGTAEAFFGQGTRLTVV.

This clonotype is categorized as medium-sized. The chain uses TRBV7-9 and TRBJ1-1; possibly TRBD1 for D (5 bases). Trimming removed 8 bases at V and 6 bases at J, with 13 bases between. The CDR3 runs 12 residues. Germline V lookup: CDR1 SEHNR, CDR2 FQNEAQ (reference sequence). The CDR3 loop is CASGRVAAEAFF. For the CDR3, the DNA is TGTGCCAGCGGCAGGGTAGCGGCTGAAGCTTTCTTT.

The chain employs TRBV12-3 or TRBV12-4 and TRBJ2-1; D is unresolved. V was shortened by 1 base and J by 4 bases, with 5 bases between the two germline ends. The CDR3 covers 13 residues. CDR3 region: CASSLGEYNEQFF. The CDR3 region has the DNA TGTGCCAGCAGTTTAGGAGAGTACAATGAGCAGTTCTTC.

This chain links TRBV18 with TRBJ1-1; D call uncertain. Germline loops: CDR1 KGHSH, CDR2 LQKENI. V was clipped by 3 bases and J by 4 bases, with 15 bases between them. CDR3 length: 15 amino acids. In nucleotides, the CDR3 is TGTGCCAGCTCACCGACGACGGGAGGCGGCACTGAAGCTTTCTTT. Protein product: CASSPTTGGGTEAFF.

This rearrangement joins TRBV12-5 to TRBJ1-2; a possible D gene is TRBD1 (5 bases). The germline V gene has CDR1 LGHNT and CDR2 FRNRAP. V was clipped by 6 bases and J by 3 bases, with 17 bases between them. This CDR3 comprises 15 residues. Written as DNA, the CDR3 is TGTGCTAGTGGAGACGATCAGGGTTTTCACTATGGCTACACCTTC. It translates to CASGDDQGFHYGYTF.

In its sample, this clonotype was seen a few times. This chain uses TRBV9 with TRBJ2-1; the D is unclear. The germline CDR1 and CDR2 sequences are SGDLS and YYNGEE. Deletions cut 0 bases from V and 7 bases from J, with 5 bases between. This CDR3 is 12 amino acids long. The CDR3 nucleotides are TGTGCCAGCAGCGTAGGCAGGAATGAGCAGTTCTTC. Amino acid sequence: CASSVGRNEQFF.

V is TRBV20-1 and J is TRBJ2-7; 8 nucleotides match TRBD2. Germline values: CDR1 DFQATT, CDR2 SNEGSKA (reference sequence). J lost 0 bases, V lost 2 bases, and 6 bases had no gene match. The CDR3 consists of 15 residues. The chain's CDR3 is CSARRTGTSSYEQYF. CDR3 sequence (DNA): TGCAGTGCTAGACGGACCGGGACTAGCTCCTACGAGCAGTACTTC.

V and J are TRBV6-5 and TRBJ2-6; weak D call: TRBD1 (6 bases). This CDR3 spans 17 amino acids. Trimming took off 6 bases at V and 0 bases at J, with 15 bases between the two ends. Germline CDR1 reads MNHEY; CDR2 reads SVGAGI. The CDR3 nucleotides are TGTGCCAGCAGAAAATCGGGACAAAGCTCTGGGGCCAACGTCCTGACTTTC. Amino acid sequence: CASRKSGQSSGANVLTF.

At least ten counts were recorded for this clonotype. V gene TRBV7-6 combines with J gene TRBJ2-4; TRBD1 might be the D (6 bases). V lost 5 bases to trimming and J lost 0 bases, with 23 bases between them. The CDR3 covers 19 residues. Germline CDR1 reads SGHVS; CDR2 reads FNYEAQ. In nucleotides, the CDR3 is TGTGCCAGCAGCCCCTCGAGGGACGGACAGTTACTAGCCAAAAACATTCAGTACTTC. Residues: CASSPSRDGQLLAKNIQYF.

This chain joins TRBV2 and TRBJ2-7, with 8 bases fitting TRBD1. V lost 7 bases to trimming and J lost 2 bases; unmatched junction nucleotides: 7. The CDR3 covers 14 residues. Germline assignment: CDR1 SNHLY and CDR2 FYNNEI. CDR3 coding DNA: TGTGCCAGCATAACGACAGGGGTAACCTACGAGCAGTACTTC. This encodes CASITTGVTYEQYF.